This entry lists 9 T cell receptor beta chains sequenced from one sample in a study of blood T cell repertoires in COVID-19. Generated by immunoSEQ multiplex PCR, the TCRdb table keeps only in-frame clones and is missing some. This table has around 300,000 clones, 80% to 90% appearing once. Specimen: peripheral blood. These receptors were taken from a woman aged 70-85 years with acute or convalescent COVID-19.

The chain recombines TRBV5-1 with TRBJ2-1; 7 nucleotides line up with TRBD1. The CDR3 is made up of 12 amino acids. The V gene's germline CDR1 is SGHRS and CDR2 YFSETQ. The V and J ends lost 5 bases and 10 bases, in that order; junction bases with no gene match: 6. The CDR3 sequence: CASRIDRDEQFF. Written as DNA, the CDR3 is TGCGCCAGCAGGATAGACAGGGACGAGCAGTTCTTC.

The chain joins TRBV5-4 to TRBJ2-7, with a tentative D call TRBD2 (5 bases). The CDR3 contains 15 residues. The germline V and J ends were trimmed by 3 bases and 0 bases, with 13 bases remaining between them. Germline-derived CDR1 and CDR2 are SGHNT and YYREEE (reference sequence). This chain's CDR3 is CASSYSVGSSYEQYF. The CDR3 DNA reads TGTGCCAGCAGCTATAGCGTGGGGAGCTCCTACGAGCAGTACTTC. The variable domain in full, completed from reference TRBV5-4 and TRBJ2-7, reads ETGVTQSPTHLIKTRGQQVTLRCSSQSGHNTVSWYQQALGQGPQFIFQYYREEENGRGNFPPRFSGLQFPNYSSELNVNALELDDSALYLCASSYSVGSSYEQYFGPGTRLTVT.

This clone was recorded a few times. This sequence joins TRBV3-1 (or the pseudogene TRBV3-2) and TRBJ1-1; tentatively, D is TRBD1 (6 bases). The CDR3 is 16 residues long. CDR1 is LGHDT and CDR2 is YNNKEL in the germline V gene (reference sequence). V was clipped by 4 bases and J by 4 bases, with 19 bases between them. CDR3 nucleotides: TGTGCCAGCAGCCTCCAGGGGATGGGTAGTGGCACTGAAGCTTTCTTT. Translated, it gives CASSLQGMGSGTEAFF.

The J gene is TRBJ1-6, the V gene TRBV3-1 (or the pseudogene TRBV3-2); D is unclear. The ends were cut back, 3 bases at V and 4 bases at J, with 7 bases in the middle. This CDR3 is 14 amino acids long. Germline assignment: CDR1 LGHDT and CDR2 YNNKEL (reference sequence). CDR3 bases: TGTGCCAGCAGCCACCGAGGTTATAATTCACCCCTCCACTTT. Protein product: CASSHRGYNSPLHF.

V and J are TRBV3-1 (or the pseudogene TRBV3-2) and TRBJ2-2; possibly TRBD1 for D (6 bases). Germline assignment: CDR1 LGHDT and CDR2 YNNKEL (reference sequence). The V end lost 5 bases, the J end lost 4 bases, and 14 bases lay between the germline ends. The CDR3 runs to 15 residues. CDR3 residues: CASSRALGGTGELFF. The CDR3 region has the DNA TGTGCCAGCAGCAGAGCTCTAGGGGGCACCGGGGAGCTGTTTTTT.

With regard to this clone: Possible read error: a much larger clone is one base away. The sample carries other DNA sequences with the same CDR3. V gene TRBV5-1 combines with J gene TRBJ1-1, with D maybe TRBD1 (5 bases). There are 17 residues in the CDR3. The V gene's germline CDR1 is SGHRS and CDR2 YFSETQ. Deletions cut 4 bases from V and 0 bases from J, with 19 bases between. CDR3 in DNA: TGCGCCAGCAGCCTGGCCTTAATGCAGGGCTTGAACACTGAAGCTTTCTTT. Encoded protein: CASSLALMQGLNTEAFF.

The DNA of the CDR3 is TGCGCCAGCAGCCAATTAGGGGGAAACACTGAAGCTTTCTTT. It is translated as CASSQLGGNTEAFF. The chain links TRBV4-1 to TRBJ1-1; TRBD1 is a possible D gene (6 bases). V lost 2 bases and J 2 bases, leaving 9 bases between the germline ends. CDR3 size: 14 residues. The germline gives CDR1 MGHRA, CDR2 YSYEKL.

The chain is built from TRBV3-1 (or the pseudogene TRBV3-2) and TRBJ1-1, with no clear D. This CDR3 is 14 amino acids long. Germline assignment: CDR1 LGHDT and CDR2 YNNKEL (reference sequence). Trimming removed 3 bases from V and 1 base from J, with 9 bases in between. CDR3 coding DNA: TGTGCCAGCAGCCACCTTGCGGCGAACACTGAAGCTTTCTTT. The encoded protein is CASSHLAANTEAFF.

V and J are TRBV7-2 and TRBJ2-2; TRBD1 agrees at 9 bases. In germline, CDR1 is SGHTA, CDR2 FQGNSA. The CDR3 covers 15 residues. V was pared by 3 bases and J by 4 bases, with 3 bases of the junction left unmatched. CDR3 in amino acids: CASSFDRGGTGELFF. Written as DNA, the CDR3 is TGTGCCAGCAGCTTTGACAGGGGGGGCACCGGGGAGCTGTTTTTT. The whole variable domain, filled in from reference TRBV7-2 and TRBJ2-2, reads GAGVSQSPSNKVTEKGKDVELRCDPISGHTALYWYRQSLGQGLEFLIYFQGNSAPDKSGLPSDRFSAERTGGSVSTLTIQRTQQEDSAVYLCASSFDRGGTGELFFGEGSRLTVL.